The 21 T cell receptor beta chains below all came from one sample that was sequenced in a study of T cells in Graves' hyperthyroidism and ophthalmopathy. Amplified regions were TCR beta CDR3 sequences from RNA transcripts. Using the HTBI primer set, a first-round RT-PCR was run on the TCR CDR3. MiXCR, applied by TCRdb to the multiplex PCR reads, yields one record per CDR3 protein. This table has approximately 600,000 distinct CDR3 sequences, around 21% appearing once. Sequencing was done on a sample of blood. The receptors were sampled from a man aged 30 to 45 with Graves' ophthalmopathy.

About this clonotype itself: A read error may explain this, as a much larger clone is one base away. This rearrangement joins TRBV28 to TRBJ2-1, with TRBD2 matching 7 bases. The CDR3 sequence is 16 residues long. Germline values: CDR1 MDHEN, CDR2 SYDVKM. CDR3 bases: TGTGCCAGCAGCCGCACCGCTAGCGGCTATTACAGTGAGCAGTTCTTC. Residues: CASSRTASGYYSEQFF.

This clonotype was seen repeatedly, ten times or more. The chain links TRBV2 to TRBJ1-1, with D tentatively TRBD1 (5 bases). Trimming pared 7 bases from V and 1 base from J, leaving 10 bases between. The CDR3 extends over 13 amino acids. Germline CDR1 and CDR2: SNHLY and FYNNEI. The CDR3 region has the DNA TGTGCCAGCAAGGGACGGCGGAACACTGAAGCTTTCTTT. Translation: CASKGRRNTEAFF.

The chain links TRBV6-5 to TRBJ2-2; TRBD1 agrees at 7 bases. Trimming took 2 bases from V and 2 from J; bases not matched to a gene: 8. Germline assignment: CDR1 MNHEY and CDR2 SVGAGI. CDR3 size: 17 residues. The CDR3 sequence: CASSYPRAGGNTGELFF. The CDR3, as DNA: TGTGCCAGCAGTTACCCCCGGGCAGGGGGTAACACCGGGGAGCTGTTTTTT.

This clonotype was seen a handful of times. V and J are TRBV29-1 and TRBJ2-1; unclear D gene. Germline V gene lookup returns CDR1 SQVTM and CDR2 ANQGSEA. V gave up 3 bases and J gave up 5 bases, with 14 bases separating them. The CDR3 is made up of 14 amino acids. CDR3 protein: CSVELGSSDNEQFF. As DNA, the CDR3 is TGCAGCGTTGAGTTGGGCTCCTCAGACAATGAGCAGTTCTTC.

The V and J genes are TRBV9 and TRBJ2-3, with TRBD1 matching over 7 bases. This CDR3 contains 15 residues. Trimming at V came to 4 bases and at J to 2 bases, leaving 7 bases not matched to a gene. Germline V gene sequence: CDR1 SGDLS, CDR2 YYNGEE. The CDR3: CASSYSTGTTDTQYF. The DNA for the CDR3 is TGTGCCAGCAGCTATTCGACAGGGACCACAGATACGCAGTATTTT.

The sample holds a few counts of this clonotype. J is TRBJ2-3 and V is TRBV30; either TRBD1 or TRBD2 may supply D (5 bases each). Looked up from germline, CDR1 is GTSNPN and CDR2 is SVGIG (reference sequence). The CDR3 has 13 amino acids. The germline V and J ends were trimmed by 3 bases and 2 bases, with 9 bases remaining between them. The CDR3 protein is CAWSTGATDTQYF. CDR3 bases: TGTGCCTGGAGCACCGGGGCCACAGATACGCAGTATTTT.

Concerning this clonotype: At one end the junction does not follow the germline gene, possibly because of a read error. The chain carries TRBV20-1 and TRBJ1-1, with 9 bases lining up with TRBD1. Germline values: CDR1 DFQATT, CDR2 SNEGSKA (reference sequence). This CDR3 spans 14 amino acids. Here the CDR3 DNA reads TGCAGTACTAGCCTGGACAGGGGTAGGACTGAAGCTTTCTTT. It specifies CSTSLDRGRTEAFF.

The chain links TRBV20-1 to TRBJ2-2, with D hard to call. CDR3 length equals 11 residues. Trimming stripped 6 bases from V and 6 bases from J, with 8 bases between. Germline-derived CDR1 and CDR2 are DFQATT and SNEGSKA (reference sequence). The CDR3 DNA sequence: TGCAGTGCCCCGTATGCCGGGGAGCTGTTTTTT. Residues: CSAPYAGELFF.

The rearrangement links TRBV7-3 to TRBJ2-5; 13 nucleotides match TRBD2. Per the germline V gene, CDR1 is SGHTA and CDR2 is FQGTGA. With V trimmed by 5 bases and J by 13 bases, 10 bases remained unmatched. The CDR3 extends over 14 amino acids. The CDR3 sequence is CASSQTSGRAYPYF. CDR3 DNA: TGTGCCAGCAGCCAAACTAGCGGGAGGGCCTACCCGTACTTC. The variable domain in full, completed from reference TRBV7-3 and TRBJ2-5, reads GAGVSQTPSNKVTEKGKYVELRCDPISGHTALYWYRQSLGQGPEFLIYFQGTGAADDSGLPNDRFFAVRPEGSVSTLKIQRTERGDSAVYLCASSQTSGRAYPYFGPGTRLLVL.

This clonotype was detected only a few times. The gene calls are TRBV28 and TRBJ2-7, with a weak D call TRBD2 (6 bases). The ends were cut back, 4 bases at V and 0 bases at J, with 16 bases in the middle. Per germline, CDR1 MDHEN and CDR2 SYDVKM. The CDR3 has 16 amino acids. The CDR3 nucleotides are TGTGCCAGCAGTTGGGGGGTCGGCCGTAGCTCCTACGAGCAGTACTTC. This codes for CASSWGVGRSSYEQYF.

This clonotype was seen repeatedly, ten times or more. This chain links TRBV18 with TRBJ1-5; D call uncertain. The CDR3 length is 14 residues. Per the germline V gene, CDR1 is KGHSH and CDR2 is LQKENI. Trimming pared 8 bases from V and 2 bases from J, leaving 13 bases between. CDR3 nucleotide sequence: TGTGCCAGCCAAGAAAACGAGGGCAATCAGCCCCAGCATTTT. It translates to CASQENEGNQPQHF.

This clonotype was counted many times. This chain uses TRBV11-3 with TRBJ2-1; possibly TRBD2 for D (6 bases). The CDR3 is 16 residues long. Per germline, CDR1 SGHNT and CDR2 YENEEA. V was trimmed by 4 bases and J by 0 bases, leaving 13 bases between them. This CDR3 is CASSWGGPSSYNEQFF. CDR3 sequence (DNA): TGTGCCAGCAGCTGGGGAGGACCAAGCTCCTACAATGAGCAGTTCTTC.

This chain joins TRBV19 and TRBJ1-2; 9 positions match TRBD1. The ends lost 5 bases at V and 2 bases at J; junction bases unmatched: 3. Germline assignment: CDR1 LNHDA and CDR2 SQIVND (reference sequence). This CDR3 region has 14 residues. CDR3 nucleotides: TGTGCCAGTAGTTCACAGGGGGCGAACTATGGCTACACCTTC. It encodes CASSSQGANYGYTF.

The chain is built from TRBV5-1 and TRBJ2-3, with a weak D call TRBD1 (6 bases). Germline CDR1 and CDR2: SGHRS and YFSETQ. Trimming removed 4 bases from V and 0 bases from J, with 15 bases in between. This CDR3 is 16 amino acids long. The chain's CDR3 is CASSMGATLSTDTQYF. CDR3 DNA sequence: TGCGCCAGCAGCATGGGGGCAACTCTAAGCACAGATACGCAGTATTTT.

This clonotype has just a few counts. The chain couples TRBV6-1 to TRBJ1-2; D remains unclear. The CDR3 is made up of 17 amino acids. V shed 6 bases and J shed 2 bases, with 22 bases lying between them. Germline CDR1 reads MNHNS; CDR2 reads SASEGT. CDR3 loop: CASSRRSNQPLNYGYTF. The CDR3 DNA sequence: TGTGCCAGCAGCAGACGGAGCAATCAGCCACTAAACTATGGCTACACCTTC.

This sequence joins TRBV20-1 and TRBJ2-1; TRBD2 matches at 9 bases. The V gene end was trimmed by 3 bases and the J gene end by 7 bases; junction bases not matched to a gene: 10. The germline CDR1 and CDR2 sequences are DFQATT and SNEGSKA (reference sequence). The length of the CDR3 is 15 residues. The CDR3 region has the DNA TGCAGTGCTAGGTTTGCGGGAGGGGCCGGAAATGAGCAGTTCTTC. Translation gives CSARFAGGAGNEQFF.

This clonotype was counted only a few times. The V call is TRBV7-6, the J call TRBJ2-7, with D perhaps being TRBD1 or TRBD2 (5 bases each). The CDR3 runs 17 residues. V lost 3 bases and J lost 5, with 23 bases in between. CDR1 and CDR2 (germline): SGHVS, FNYEAQ. The CDR3 DNA reads TGTGCCAGCAGCTTGGGACCCCCTACAAGAGGGGTCGACGAGCAGTACTTC. This codes for CASSLGPPTRGVDEQYF.

The chain links TRBV6-9 to TRBJ2-1, with D hard to call. Germline CDR1 and CDR2: MNHGY and SVAAGI. Trimming stripped 3 bases from V and 1 base from J, with 13 bases between. CDR3 length: 16 amino acids. The CDR3 DNA reads TGTGCCAGCAGTTACCAAGGAGACCCTTCCTACAATGAGCAGTTCTTC. Protein sequence: CASSYQGDPSYNEQFF.

This clonotype was detected only a few times. The chain joins TRBV7-8 to TRBJ2-3, with 8 nucleotides matching TRBD2. There are 14 residues in the CDR3. With 3 bases clipped from V and 2 bases from J, the junction kept 1 base outside the gene matches. In germline, CDR1 is SGHVS, CDR2 FQNEAQ. The CDR3 region is CASSFSGTTDTQYF. The CDR3 region has the DNA TGTGCCAGCAGCTTTAGCGGGACCACAGATACGCAGTATTTT.

The chain carries TRBV6-9 and TRBJ2-4; TRBD2 matches at 10 bases. The V and J ends lost 4 bases and 7 bases, in that order; junction bases with no gene match: 7. CDR1 is MNHGY and CDR2 is SVAAGI in the germline V gene. The CDR3 spans 15 residues. The CDR3 nucleotides are TGTGCCAGCAGTTTACTAGCGGGACGGGGGAACATTCAGTACTTC. Its translation is CASSLLAGRGNIQYF.

This clonotype has at least ten counts. The chain combines TRBV2 with TRBJ2-5, with 8 nucleotides matching TRBD2. Germline V CDR1 and CDR2: SNHLY, FYNNEI. There are 11 residues in the CDR3. The ends lost 6 bases at V and 13 bases at J; junction bases unmatched: 7. The CDR3 loop reads CASSPAGDLYF. The CDR3 nucleotides read TGTGCCAGCAGCCCAGCGGGAGACCTGTACTTC.